Listed below are T cell receptor beta chains from one sample, sequenced in a study of spatial heterogeneity in lung cancer. TCRdb reprocessed the 5' RACE reads via MiXCR and lists one record per CDR3 protein. The data hold 35,000 to 45,000 distinct CDR3 sequences, with 22% observed a single time. This specimen was PBMCs, taken at follow-up. The origin of the receptors is a female donor with early-stage non-small cell lung cancer. CDR3s include the opening cysteine and the closing phenylalanine or tryptophan. The order of the fields is CDR3 protein, CDR3 DNA, D gene, clone size, J gene, V gene. The D gene is left open where the match is weak. Clone size is not always given. Where it is, it says once, few, many or a class for expanded clones.

cdr3_aa: CASSSQREGYNEQFF
cdr3_nt: TGTGCCAGCAGCTCTCAGCGGGAGGGCTACAATGAGCAGTTCTTC
d_call: TRBD2
clone_size: many
j_call: TRBJ2-1
v_call: TRBV11-2

cdr3_aa: CASSPGLLNQPQHF
cdr3_nt: TGCGCCAGCAGCCCGGGACTGCTAAATCAGCCCCAGCATTTT
d_call: -
clone_size: few
j_call: TRBJ1-5
v_call: TRBV5-1

cdr3_aa: CASSPTAYTEAFF
cdr3_nt: TGTGCCAGCAGTCCGACGGCATACACTGAAGCTTTCTTT
d_call: -
clone_size: few
j_call: TRBJ1-1
v_call: TRBV27

cdr3_aa: CASSFDETQYF
cdr3_nt: TGTGCCAGCAGCTTTGACGAGACCCAGTACTTC
d_call: -
clone_size: few
j_call: TRBJ2-5
v_call: TRBV6-5

cdr3_aa: CASRLAGDNEQFF
cdr3_nt: TGTGCCAGCAGGTTAGCGGGAGACAATGAGCAGTTCTTC
d_call: TRBD2
clone_size: -
j_call: TRBJ2-1
v_call: TRBV3-1

cdr3_aa: CASSWVSTDTQYF
cdr3_nt: TGTGCCAGCAGCTGGGTCTCCACAGATACGCAGTATTTT
d_call: -
clone_size: many
j_call: TRBJ2-3
v_call: TRBV7-2

cdr3_aa: CSVARASSYEQYF
cdr3_nt: TGCAGCGTTGCTCGGGCGAGCTCCTACGAGCAGTACTTC
d_call: -
clone_size: many
j_call: TRBJ2-7
v_call: TRBV29-1

cdr3_aa: CASKQASETYQETQYF
cdr3_nt: TGTGCCAGCAAACAGGCTAGCGAGACATACCAAGAGACCCAGTACTTC
d_call: -
clone_size: few
j_call: TRBJ2-5
v_call: TRBV3-2

cdr3_aa: CASSLLGFVGNIQYF
cdr3_nt: TGTGCCAGCAGCTTACTGGGGTTTGTGGGAAACATTCAGTACTTC
d_call: -
clone_size: -
j_call: TRBJ2-4
v_call: TRBV7-9

cdr3_aa: CASSYADRGNTIYF
cdr3_nt: TGTGCCAGCAGCTACGCGGACCGAGGAAACACCATATATTTT
d_call: -
clone_size: -
j_call: TRBJ1-3
v_call: TRBV7-9

cdr3_aa: CASSSPGQSGNQPQHF
cdr3_nt: TGTGCCAGCAGTTCACCGGGACAGAGCGGCAATCAGCCCCAGCATTTT
d_call: TRBD1
clone_size: many
j_call: TRBJ1-5
v_call: TRBV12-3/TRBV12-4

cdr3_aa: CASSVAGGATEAFF
cdr3_nt: TGTGCCAGCAGCGTAGCAGGGGGGGCTACTGAAGCTTTCTTT
d_call: TRBD1
clone_size: -
j_call: TRBJ1-1
v_call: TRBV9

cdr3_aa: CASSLTGNRGVGNEQFF
cdr3_nt: TGTGCCAGCAGCTTGACGGGGAACAGGGGCGTGGGGAATGAGCAGTTCTTC
d_call: TRBD1
clone_size: few
j_call: TRBJ2-1
v_call: TRBV7-3

cdr3_aa: CSARDPGSGTYEQYF
cdr3_nt: TGCAGTGCTAGAGATCCGGGTAGCGGAACCTACGAGCAGTACTTC
d_call: -
clone_size: many
j_call: TRBJ2-7
v_call: TRBV20-1

cdr3_aa: CASSRGGPPTHTGELFF
cdr3_nt: TGCGCCAGCAGCCGTGGGGGCCCCCCAACCCACACCGGGGAGCTGTTTTTT
d_call: -
clone_size: few
j_call: TRBJ2-2
v_call: TRBV4-1

cdr3_aa: CASSLADGDPSTDTQYF
cdr3_nt: TGTGCCAGCAGCTTAGCGGACGGGGACCCGAGCACAGATACGCAGTATTTT
d_call: -
clone_size: -
j_call: TRBJ2-3
v_call: TRBV7-8

cdr3_aa: CSARAQRELDTQYF
cdr3_nt: TGCAGTGCTAGAGCGCAGCGGGAGTTGGATACGCAGTATTTT
d_call: TRBD2
clone_size: few
j_call: TRBJ2-3
v_call: TRBV20-1

cdr3_aa: CASSRDVSETQYF
cdr3_nt: TGTGCCAGCAGCCGGGATGTTTCTGAGACCCAGTACTTC
d_call: -
clone_size: many
j_call: TRBJ2-5
v_call: TRBV12-3/TRBV12-4

cdr3_aa: CASSLQGASDTQYF
cdr3_nt: TGTGCCAGCAGCTTACAGGGGGCATCAGATACGCAGTATTTT
d_call: TRBD1
clone_size: few
j_call: TRBJ2-3
v_call: TRBV5-8

cdr3_aa: CVSSRDFPDAEAFF
cdr3_nt: TGTGTCAGCAGCCGGGACTTTCCAGACGCTGAAGCTTTCTTT
d_call: -
clone_size: -
j_call: TRBJ1-1
v_call: TRBV6-5

cdr3_aa: CSVGTVITEAFF
cdr3_nt: TGCAGCGTTGGGACAGTCATAACTGAAGCTTTCTTT
d_call: -
clone_size: many
j_call: TRBJ1-1
v_call: TRBV29-1

cdr3_aa: CAIRGKLADNEQFF
cdr3_nt: TGTGCCATCAGGGGGAAACTAGCGGACAATGAGCAGTTCTTC
d_call: TRBD2
clone_size: -
j_call: TRBJ2-1
v_call: TRBV10-3

cdr3_aa: CAWSVRDTQYF
cdr3_nt: TGTGCCTGGAGTGTAAGGGATACGCAGTATTTT
d_call: -
clone_size: -
j_call: TRBJ2-3
v_call: TRBV30

cdr3_aa: CASSLSGETQYF
cdr3_nt: TGTGCCAGCAGTTTATCGGGGGAGACCCAGTACTTC
d_call: -
clone_size: -
j_call: TRBJ2-5
v_call: TRBV27

cdr3_aa: CASSAPWRGTEAFF
cdr3_nt: TGTGCCAGCAGCGCGCCTTGGAGGGGGACTGAAGCTTTCTTT
d_call: -
clone_size: -
j_call: TRBJ1-1
v_call: TRBV11-2

cdr3_aa: CSVEDHRGGSYNEQFF
cdr3_nt: TGCAGCGTTGAAGACCACAGGGGGGGTTCCTACAATGAGCAGTTCTTC
d_call: -
clone_size: few
j_call: TRBJ2-1
v_call: TRBV29-1

cdr3_aa: CSARNLRTGNEQFF
cdr3_nt: TGCAGTGCTAGAAACCTACGGACGGGCAATGAGCAGTTCTTC
d_call: -
clone_size: many
j_call: TRBJ2-1
v_call: TRBV20-1

cdr3_aa: CASQNGVRNTEAFF
cdr3_nt: TGTGCCAGCCAAAATGGGGTGAGGAACACTGAAGCTTTCTTT
d_call: -
clone_size: -
j_call: TRBJ1-1
v_call: TRBV27

cdr3_aa: CSARQENQETQYF
cdr3_nt: TGCAGCGCCCGTCAGGAGAACCAAGAGACCCAGTACTTC
d_call: -
clone_size: few
j_call: TRBJ2-5
v_call: TRBV29-1

cdr3_aa: CASTPTPGLLFVYTF
cdr3_nt: TGTGCCAGCACTCCTACCCCGGGACTCCTTTTTGTCTACACCTTC
d_call: -
clone_size: few
j_call: TRBJ1-2
v_call: TRBV6-1

cdr3_aa: CASSQGPLNTGELFF
cdr3_nt: TGTGCCAGCAGCCAGGGACCGCTGAACACCGGGGAGCTGTTTTTT
d_call: -
clone_size: many
j_call: TRBJ2-2
v_call: TRBV6-6

cdr3_aa: CASSVTGDGSYF
cdr3_nt: TGTGCCAGCAGTGTTACTGGTGACGGGAGTTACTTC
d_call: -
clone_size: -
j_call: TRBJ2-7
v_call: TRBV12-3/TRBV12-4

cdr3_aa: CASSVGALEPQAFF
cdr3_nt: TGTGCCAGCAGCGTAGGGGCCCTAGAACCACAAGCTTTCTTT
d_call: -
clone_size: many
j_call: TRBJ1-1
v_call: TRBV9

cdr3_aa: CANSQDPGNTEAFF
cdr3_nt: TGCGCCAACAGCCAAGATCCCGGGAACACTGAAGCTTTCTTT
d_call: -
clone_size: -
j_call: TRBJ1-1
v_call: TRBV4-1

cdr3_aa: CASSALAGGHNEQFF
cdr3_nt: TGCGCCAGCAGCGCCCTAGCGGGAGGTCACAATGAGCAGTTCTTC
d_call: TRBD2
clone_size: -
j_call: TRBJ2-1
v_call: TRBV5-1

cdr3_aa: CASSGTGTPGETQYF
cdr3_nt: TGTGCCAGCAGTGGCACAGGGACGCCAGGGGAGACCCAGTACTTC
d_call: -
clone_size: many
j_call: TRBJ2-5
v_call: TRBV5-6

cdr3_aa: CASINSGGSYNEQFF
cdr3_nt: TGTGCCAGTATCAACAGTGGGGGATCCTACAATGAGCAGTTCTTC
d_call: -
clone_size: -
j_call: TRBJ2-1
v_call: TRBV19

cdr3_aa: CSASGRAYNEQFF
cdr3_nt: TGCAGTGCTAGCGGGAGGGCCTACAATGAGCAGTTCTTC
d_call: TRBD2
clone_size: many
j_call: TRBJ2-1
v_call: TRBV20-1

cdr3_aa: CSAAGDADPYGYTF
cdr3_nt: TGCAGCGCCGCGGGGGACGCAGATCCCTATGGCTACACCTTC
d_call: -
clone_size: many
j_call: TRBJ1-2
v_call: TRBV29-1

cdr3_aa: CASSLPLGRGTDTQYF
cdr3_nt: TGTGCCAGCAGCTTACCACTAGGTCGGGGCACAGATACGCAGTATTTT
d_call: -
clone_size: -
j_call: TRBJ2-3
v_call: TRBV7-9

cdr3_aa: CASSLASTLNQPQHF
cdr3_nt: TGTGCCAGCAGTTTAGCGTCTACACTTAATCAGCCCCAGCATTTT
d_call: -
clone_size: -
j_call: TRBJ1-5
v_call: TRBV12-3/TRBV12-4

cdr3_aa: CSAPGNTGDQPQHF
cdr3_nt: TGCAGTGCCCCCGGGAACACGGGCGATCAGCCCCAGCATTTT
d_call: -
clone_size: -
j_call: TRBJ1-5
v_call: TRBV20-1

cdr3_aa: CASRPDGGSGAYNEQFF
cdr3_nt: TGTGCCAGCAGGCCGGATGGAGGTAGCGGGGCCTACAATGAGCAGTTCTTC
d_call: TRBD2
clone_size: many
j_call: TRBJ2-1
v_call: TRBV5-4

cdr3_aa: CSSSGKRGSYYEQFF
cdr3_nt: TGCAGTTCTAGCGGGAAGAGGGGCTCCTACTATGAGCAGTTCTTC
d_call: TRBD2
clone_size: -
j_call: TRBJ2-1
v_call: TRBV20-1

cdr3_aa: CASSLQSSGSGNEQFF
cdr3_nt: TGTGCCAGCAGCTTACAGTCTAGCGGGAGTGGCAATGAGCAGTTCTTC
d_call: TRBD2
clone_size: many
j_call: TRBJ2-1
v_call: TRBV7-3

cdr3_aa: CASSPGSYNEQFF
cdr3_nt: TGTGCCAGCAGCCCCGGGAGTTACAATGAGCAGTTCTTC
d_call: -
clone_size: few
j_call: TRBJ2-1
v_call: TRBV7-3

cdr3_aa: CSSSTIYGYTF
cdr3_nt: TGCAGTTCCTCCACGATCTATGGCTACACCTTC
d_call: -
clone_size: -
j_call: TRBJ1-2
v_call: TRBV20-1

cdr3_aa: CASSKNRDGEKLFF
cdr3_nt: TGCGCCAGCAGCAAAAACAGGGACGGAGAAAAACTGTTTTTT
d_call: -
clone_size: few
j_call: TRBJ1-4
v_call: TRBV5-1

cdr3_aa: CASSWGLGWDNEQFF
cdr3_nt: TGTGCCAGCAGTTGGGGACTGGGGTGGGACAATGAGCAGTTCTTC
d_call: -
clone_size: -
j_call: TRBJ2-1
v_call: TRBV6-1

cdr3_aa: CAISRDSMGGDTQYF
cdr3_nt: TGTGCCATCAGTAGGGACTCGATGGGGGGAGATACGCAGTATTTT
d_call: -
clone_size: -
j_call: TRBJ2-3
v_call: TRBV10-3

cdr3_aa: CASSSRGLGNSPLHF
cdr3_nt: TGTGCCAGCAGTTCCCGGGGACTAGGAAATTCACCCCTCCACTTT
d_call: -
clone_size: -
j_call: TRBJ1-6
v_call: TRBV27

cdr3_aa: CSAKIAGGAVYNEQFF
cdr3_nt: TGCAGTGCTAAAATTGCGGGGGGGGCCGTTTACAATGAGCAGTTCTTC
d_call: TRBD2
clone_size: -
j_call: TRBJ2-1
v_call: TRBV20-1

cdr3_aa: CASSNYRRGAKGANVLTF
cdr3_nt: TGTGCCAGCAGTAACTACCGTAGGGGGGCAAAAGGGGCCAACGTCCTGACTTTC
d_call: -
clone_size: few
j_call: TRBJ2-6
v_call: TRBV12-3/TRBV12-4

cdr3_aa: CASSFGTSGYEQYF
cdr3_nt: TGTGCCAGCAGCTTTGGGACTAGCGGGTACGAGCAGTACTTC
d_call: TRBD2
clone_size: -
j_call: TRBJ2-7
v_call: TRBV11-2

cdr3_aa: CSVADTGELFF
cdr3_nt: TGCAGCGTTGCGGACACCGGGGAGCTGTTTTTT
d_call: -
clone_size: -
j_call: TRBJ2-2
v_call: TRBV29-1

cdr3_aa: CASSEGGNEQYF
cdr3_nt: TGTGCCAGCAGTGAAGGGGGAAACGAGCAGTACTTC
d_call: -
clone_size: once
j_call: TRBJ2-7
v_call: TRBV11-1

cdr3_aa: CASSFGGGTDTQYF
cdr3_nt: TGCGCCAGCAGCTTCGGCGGGGGAACAGATACGCAGTATTTT
d_call: TRBD2
clone_size: many
j_call: TRBJ2-3
v_call: TRBV5-1

cdr3_aa: CASSLLQEGEQFF
cdr3_nt: TGTGCCAGCAGCTTATTACAGGAGGGTGAGCAGTTCTTC
d_call: -
clone_size: many
j_call: TRBJ2-1
v_call: TRBV11-2

cdr3_aa: CASSLLGQGKSPLHF
cdr3_nt: TGTGCTAGCAGCTTACTGGGACAGGGGAAATCACCCCTCCACTTT
d_call: TRBD1
clone_size: few
j_call: TRBJ1-6
v_call: TRBV7-7